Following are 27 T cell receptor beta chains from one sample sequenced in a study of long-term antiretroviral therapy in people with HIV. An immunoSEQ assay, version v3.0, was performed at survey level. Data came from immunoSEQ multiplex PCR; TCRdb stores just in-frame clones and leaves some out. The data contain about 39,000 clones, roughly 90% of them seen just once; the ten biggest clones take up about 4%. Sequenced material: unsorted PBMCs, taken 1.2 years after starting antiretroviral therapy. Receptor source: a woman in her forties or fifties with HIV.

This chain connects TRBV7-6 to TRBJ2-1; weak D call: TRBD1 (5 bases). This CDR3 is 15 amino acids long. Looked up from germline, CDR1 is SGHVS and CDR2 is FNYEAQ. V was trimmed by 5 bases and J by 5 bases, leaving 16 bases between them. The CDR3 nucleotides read TGTGCCAGCAGCCCATTTGAAGGGGCGAACAATGAGCAGTTCTTC. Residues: CASSPFEGANNEQFF.

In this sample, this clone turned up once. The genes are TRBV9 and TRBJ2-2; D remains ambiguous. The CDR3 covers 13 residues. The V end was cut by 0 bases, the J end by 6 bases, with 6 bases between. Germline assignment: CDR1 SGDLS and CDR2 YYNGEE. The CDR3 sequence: CASSVDQAGELFF. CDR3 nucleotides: TGTGCCAGCAGCGTAGATCAGGCCGGGGAGCTGTTTTTT.

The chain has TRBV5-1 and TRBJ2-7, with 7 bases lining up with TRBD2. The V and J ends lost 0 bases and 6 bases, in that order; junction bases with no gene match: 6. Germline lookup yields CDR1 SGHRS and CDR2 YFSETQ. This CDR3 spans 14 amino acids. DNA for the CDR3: TGCGCCAGCAGCTTGGATTGGGGGGGGTTCGAGCAGTACTTC. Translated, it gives CASSLDWGGFEQYF.

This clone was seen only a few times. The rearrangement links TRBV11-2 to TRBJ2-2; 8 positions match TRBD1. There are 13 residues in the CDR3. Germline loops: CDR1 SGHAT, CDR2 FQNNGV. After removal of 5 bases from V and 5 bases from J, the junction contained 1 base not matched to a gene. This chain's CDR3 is CASSRTGTGELFF. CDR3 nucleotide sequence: TGTGCCAGCAGCCGGACAGGGACCGGGGAGCTGTTTTTT.

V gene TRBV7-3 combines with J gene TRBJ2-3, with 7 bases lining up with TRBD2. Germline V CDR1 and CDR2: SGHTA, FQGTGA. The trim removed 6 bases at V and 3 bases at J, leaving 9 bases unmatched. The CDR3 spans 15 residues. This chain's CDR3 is CASRTQAGITDTQYF. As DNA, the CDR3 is TGTGCCAGCAGAACCCAAGCGGGGATAACAGATACGCAGTATTTT.

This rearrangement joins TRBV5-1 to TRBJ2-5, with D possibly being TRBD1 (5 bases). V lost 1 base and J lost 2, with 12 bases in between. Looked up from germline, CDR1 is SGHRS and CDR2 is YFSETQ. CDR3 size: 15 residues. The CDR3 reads CASSLIAQGQETQYF. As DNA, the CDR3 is TGCGCCAGCAGCTTGATTGCGCAGGGACAAGAGACCCAGTACTTC.

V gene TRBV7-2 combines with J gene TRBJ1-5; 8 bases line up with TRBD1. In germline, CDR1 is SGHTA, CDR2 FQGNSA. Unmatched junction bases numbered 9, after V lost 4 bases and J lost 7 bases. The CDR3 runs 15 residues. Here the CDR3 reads CASSSSPGGWQPQHF. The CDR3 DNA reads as TGTGCCAGCAGCTCCTCCCCAGGGGGCTGGCAGCCCCAGCATTTT.

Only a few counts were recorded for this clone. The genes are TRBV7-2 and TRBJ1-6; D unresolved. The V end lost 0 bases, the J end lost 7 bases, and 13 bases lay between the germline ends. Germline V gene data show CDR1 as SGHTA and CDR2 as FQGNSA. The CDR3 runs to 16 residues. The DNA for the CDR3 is TGTGCCAGCAGCTTAGCCCCTGGACTGGCGAATTCACCCCTCCACTTT. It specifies CASSLAPGLANSPLHF.

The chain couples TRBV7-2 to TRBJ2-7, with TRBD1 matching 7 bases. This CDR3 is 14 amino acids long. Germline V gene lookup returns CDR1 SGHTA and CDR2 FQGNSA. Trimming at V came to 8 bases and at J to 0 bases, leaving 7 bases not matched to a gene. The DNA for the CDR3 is TGTGCCAGCGAAAACAGGGGACGCTCCTACGAGCAGTACTTC. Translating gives CASENRGRSYEQYF.

Here the CDR3 DNA reads TGTGCCAGTAGTATCAATCCGACCCCCAGGGGAACCAACACCATATATTTT. Translated, it gives CASSINPTPRGTNTIYF. The gene calls are TRBV19 and TRBJ1-3, with TRBD1 as a possible D gene (6 bases). V was cut by 3 bases and J by 7 bases, with 22 bases left in between. CDR1 LNHDA and CDR2 SQIVND come from the germline V gene (reference sequence). This CDR3 is 17 amino acids long. The whole variable domain, remainder taken from reference TRBV19 and TRBJ1-3, is DGGITQSPKYLFRKEGQNVTLSCEQNLNHDAMYWYRQDPGQGLRLIYYSQIVNDFQKGDIAEGYSVSREKKESFPLTVTSAQKNPTAFYLCASSINPTPRGTNTIYFGEGSWLTVV.

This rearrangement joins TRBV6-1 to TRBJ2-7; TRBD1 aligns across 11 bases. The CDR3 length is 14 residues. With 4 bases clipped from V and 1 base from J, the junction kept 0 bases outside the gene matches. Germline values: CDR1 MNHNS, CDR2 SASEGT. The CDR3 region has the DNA TGTGCCAGCAGTGGGGACAGGGGGTCCTACGAGCAGTACTTC. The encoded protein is CASSGDRGSYEQYF.

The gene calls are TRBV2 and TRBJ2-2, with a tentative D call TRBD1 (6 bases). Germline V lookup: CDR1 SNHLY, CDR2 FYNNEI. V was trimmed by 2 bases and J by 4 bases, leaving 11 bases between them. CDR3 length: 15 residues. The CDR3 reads CASSELRGGTGELFF. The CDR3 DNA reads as TGTGCCAGCAGTGAACTCAGGGGTGGCACCGGGGAGCTGTTTTTT.

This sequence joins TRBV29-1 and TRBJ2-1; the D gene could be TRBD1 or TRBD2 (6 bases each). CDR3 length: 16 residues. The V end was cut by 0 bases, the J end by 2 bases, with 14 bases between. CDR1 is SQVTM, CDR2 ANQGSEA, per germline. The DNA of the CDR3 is TGCAGCGTTGAAGATCGGGGGCGGACAACCTACAATGAGCAGTTCTTC. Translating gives CSVEDRGRTTYNEQFF.

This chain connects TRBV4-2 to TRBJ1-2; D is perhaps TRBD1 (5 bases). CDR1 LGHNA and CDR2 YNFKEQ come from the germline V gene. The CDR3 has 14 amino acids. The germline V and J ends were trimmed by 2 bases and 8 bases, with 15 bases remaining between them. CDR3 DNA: TGTGCCAGCAGCCAAAGCGTTCAGGGTCCCGGCTACACCTTC. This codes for CASSQSVQGPGYTF.

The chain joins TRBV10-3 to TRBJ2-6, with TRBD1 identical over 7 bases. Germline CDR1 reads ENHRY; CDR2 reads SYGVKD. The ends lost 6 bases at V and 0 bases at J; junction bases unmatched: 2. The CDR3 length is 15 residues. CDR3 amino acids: CAIRTGNSGANVLTF. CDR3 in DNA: TGTGCCATCAGGACAGGGAACTCTGGGGCCAACGTCCTGACTTTC.

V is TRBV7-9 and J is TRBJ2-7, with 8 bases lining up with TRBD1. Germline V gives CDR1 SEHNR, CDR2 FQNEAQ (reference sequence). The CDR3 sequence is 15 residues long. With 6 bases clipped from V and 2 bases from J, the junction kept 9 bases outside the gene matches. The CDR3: CASRPGGGLPYEQYF. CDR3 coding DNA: TGTGCCAGCAGACCAGGGGGCGGGTTGCCCTACGAGCAGTACTTC. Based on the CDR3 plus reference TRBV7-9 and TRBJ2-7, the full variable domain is DTGVSQNPRHKITKRGQNVTFRCDPISEHNRLYWYRQTLGQGPEFLTYFQNEAQLEKSRLLSDRFSAERPKGSFSTLEIQRTEQGDSAMYLCASRPGGGLPYEQYFGPGTRLTVT.

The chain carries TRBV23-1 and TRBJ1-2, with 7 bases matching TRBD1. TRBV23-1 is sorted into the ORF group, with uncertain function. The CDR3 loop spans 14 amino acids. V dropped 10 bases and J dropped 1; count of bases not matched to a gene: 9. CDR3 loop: CAIINRGFNYGYTF. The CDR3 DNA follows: TGCGCCATCATAAACAGGGGATTTAACTATGGCTACACCTTC.

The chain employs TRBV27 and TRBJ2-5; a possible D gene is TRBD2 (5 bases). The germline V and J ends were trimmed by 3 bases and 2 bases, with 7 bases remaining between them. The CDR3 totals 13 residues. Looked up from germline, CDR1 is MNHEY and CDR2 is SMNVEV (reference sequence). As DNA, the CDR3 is TGTGCCAGCAGTTTCGGACTTCAAGAGACCCAGTACTTC. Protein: CASSFGLQETQYF.

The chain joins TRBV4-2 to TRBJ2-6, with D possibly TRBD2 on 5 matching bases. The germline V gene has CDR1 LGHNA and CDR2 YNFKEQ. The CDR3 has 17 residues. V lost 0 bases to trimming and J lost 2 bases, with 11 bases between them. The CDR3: CASSQDPPGTGANVLTF. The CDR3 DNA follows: TGTGCCAGCAGCCAAGATCCTCCGGGGACTGGGGCCAACGTCCTGACTTTC.

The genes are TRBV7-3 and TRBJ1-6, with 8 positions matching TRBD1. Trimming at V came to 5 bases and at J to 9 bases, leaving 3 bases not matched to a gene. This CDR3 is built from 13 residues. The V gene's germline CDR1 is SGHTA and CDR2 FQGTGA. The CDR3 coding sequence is TGTGCCAGCAGCCCAGGACAGGGTTCACCCCTCCACTTT. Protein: CASSPGQGSPLHF.

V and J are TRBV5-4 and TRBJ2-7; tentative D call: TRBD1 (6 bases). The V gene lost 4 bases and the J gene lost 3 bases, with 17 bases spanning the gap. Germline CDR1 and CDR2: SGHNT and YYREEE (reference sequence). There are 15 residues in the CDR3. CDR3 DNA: TGTGCCAGCAGCCCCGGACAGAACGACTTCTACGAGCAGTACTTC. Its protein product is CASSPGQNDFYEQYF.

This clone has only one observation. The CDR3: CASSFEAGGPETQYF. CDR3 DNA sequence: TGTGCCAGCAGCTTCGAGGCGGGGGGGCCGGAGACCCAGTACTTC. The V and J genes are TRBV7-2 and TRBJ2-5; 9 bases are shared with TRBD2. With 3 bases clipped from V and 5 bases from J, the junction kept 7 bases outside the gene matches. Germline V gene sequence: CDR1 SGHTA, CDR2 FQGNSA. CDR3 length: 15 residues. Variable domain in full (rest from reference TRBV7-2 and TRBJ2-5): GAGVSQSPSNKVTEKGKDVELRCDPISGHTALYWYRQSLGQGLEFLIYFQGNSAPDKSGLPSDRFSAERTGGSVSTLTIQRTQQEDSAVYLCASSFEAGGPETQYFGPGTRLLVL.

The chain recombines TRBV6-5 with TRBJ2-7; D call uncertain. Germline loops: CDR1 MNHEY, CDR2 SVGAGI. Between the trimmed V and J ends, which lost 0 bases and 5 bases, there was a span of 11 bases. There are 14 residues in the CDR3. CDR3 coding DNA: TGTGCCAGCAGTTACTCGGTAAACAGTGACGAGCAGTACTTC. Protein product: CASSYSVNSDEQYF.

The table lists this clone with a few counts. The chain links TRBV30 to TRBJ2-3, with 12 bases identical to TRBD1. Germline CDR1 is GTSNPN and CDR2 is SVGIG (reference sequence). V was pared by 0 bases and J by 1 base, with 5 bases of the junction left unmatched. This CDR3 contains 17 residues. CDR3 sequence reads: CAWSVGQGAARTDTQYF. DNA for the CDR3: TGTGCCTGGAGTGTGGGACAGGGGGCGGCCCGCACAGATACGCAGTATTTT. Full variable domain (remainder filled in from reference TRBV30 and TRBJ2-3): SQTIHQWPATLVQPVGSPLSLECTVEGTSNPNLYWYRQAAGRGLQLLFYSVGIGQISSEVPQNLSASRPQDRQFILSSKKLLLSDSGFYLCAWSVGQGAARTDTQYFGPGTRLTVL.

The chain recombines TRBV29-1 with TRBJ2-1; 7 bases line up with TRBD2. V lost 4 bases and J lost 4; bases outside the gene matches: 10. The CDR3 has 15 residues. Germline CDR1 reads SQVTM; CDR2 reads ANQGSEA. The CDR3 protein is CSVVLPGGRYNEQFF. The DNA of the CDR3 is TGCAGCGTTGTACTCCCCGGGGGGAGGTACAATGAGCAGTTCTTC.

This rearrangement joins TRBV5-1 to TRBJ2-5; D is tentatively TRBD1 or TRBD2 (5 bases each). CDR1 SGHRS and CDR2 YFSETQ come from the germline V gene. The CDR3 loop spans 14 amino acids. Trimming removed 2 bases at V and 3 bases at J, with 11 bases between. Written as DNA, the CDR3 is TGCGCCAGCAGCTTTGGGGGTTCGGAAGAGACCCAGTACTTC. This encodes CASSFGGSEETQYF.

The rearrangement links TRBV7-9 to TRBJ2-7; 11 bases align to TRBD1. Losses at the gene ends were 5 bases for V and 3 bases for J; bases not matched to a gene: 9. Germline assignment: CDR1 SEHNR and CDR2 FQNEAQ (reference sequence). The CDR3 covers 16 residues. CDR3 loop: CASSPYPGTGGYEQYF. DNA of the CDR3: TGTGCCAGCAGCCCCTACCCCGGGACAGGGGGCTACGAGCAGTACTTC. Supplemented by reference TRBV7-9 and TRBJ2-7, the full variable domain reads DTGVSQNPRHKITKRGQNVTFRCDPISEHNRLYWYRQTLGQGPEFLTYFQNEAQLEKSRLLSDRFSAERPKGSFSTLEIQRTEQGDSAMYLCASSPYPGTGGYEQYFGPGTRLTVT.